A selection of T cell receptor beta chains follows, all from one sample in a study of patients and donors after allogeneic stem cell transplantation. Each CDR3 protein is one row after TCRdb ran MiXCR on the RT-PCR reads. The sample holds about 39,000 distinct CDR3 sequences, 25% to 40% seen once. Sequenced material: blood, either unsorted or a sorted T cell fraction (not recorded which). These receptors were collected from a human donor who was either an allogeneic HSCT recipient or a stem cell or donor lymphocyte infusion donor (not recorded which). It is not recorded whose cells these are; they may come from a transplant donor. The CDR3 runs from the conserved cysteine through the conserved F or W. A row's size may be missing; if present it is once, few, many or a size class.

cdr3_aa: CAISAGMSRKTPNYGYTF
v_call: TRBV10-3
cdr3_length: 18
clone_size: few

cdr3_aa: CASSYSIPSVSADTQYF
v_call: TRBV6-5
cdr3_length: 17
clone_size: NA

cdr3_aa: CSASFPDTQYF
v_call: TRBV20-1
cdr3_length: 11
clone_size: NA

cdr3_aa: CASSQRLDRPWSTEAFF
v_call: TRBV18
cdr3_length: 17
clone_size: NA

cdr3_aa: CATSDPTGAKEQFF
v_call: TRBV24-1
cdr3_length: 14
clone_size: few

cdr3_aa: CASSSGTASNQPQHF
v_call: TRBV28
cdr3_length: 15
clone_size: few

cdr3_aa: CASSLRTSVYNEQFF
v_call: TRBV28
cdr3_length: 15
clone_size: few

cdr3_aa: CASTVLGIYEQYF
v_call: TRBV12-3/TRBV12-4
cdr3_length: 13
clone_size: NA

cdr3_aa: CSLGGDRRGYTF
v_call: TRBV20-1
cdr3_length: 12
clone_size: NA

cdr3_aa: CSVVGQGVWTQYF
v_call: TRBV29-1
cdr3_length: 13
clone_size: few

cdr3_aa: CASSLLPVTGNHNSPLHF
v_call: TRBV12-3/TRBV12-4
cdr3_length: 18
clone_size: NA

cdr3_aa: CAISVSSGIEQFF
v_call: TRBV10-3
cdr3_length: 13
clone_size: NA

cdr3_aa: CSARPGGSELYNEQFF
v_call: TRBV20-1
cdr3_length: 16
clone_size: NA

cdr3_aa: CASSYSDRVGEKLFF
v_call: TRBV6-6
cdr3_length: 15
clone_size: NA

cdr3_aa: CSASQSYGYTF
v_call: TRBV20-1
cdr3_length: 11
clone_size: few

cdr3_aa: CSVEWGYNEQFF
v_call: TRBV29-1
cdr3_length: 12
clone_size: few

cdr3_aa: CASSASSYSYNEQFF
v_call: TRBV7-3
cdr3_length: 15
clone_size: few

cdr3_aa: CASSADGIRAFF
v_call: TRBV7-3
cdr3_length: 12
clone_size: NA

cdr3_aa: CSEMIEAFF
v_call: TRBV20-1
cdr3_length: 9
clone_size: NA

cdr3_aa: CASSQPGAMNTEAFF
v_call: TRBV3-1
cdr3_length: 15
clone_size: few

cdr3_aa: CASRNRGGNNQPQHF
v_call: TRBV6-5
cdr3_length: 15
clone_size: NA

cdr3_aa: CASRTENTQYF
v_call: TRBV6-2/TRBV6-3
cdr3_length: 11
clone_size: NA

cdr3_aa: CAWRPDRGGQPQHF
v_call: TRBV30
cdr3_length: 14
clone_size: once

cdr3_aa: CASSRSLIAGTYEQYF
v_call: TRBV6-2/TRBV6-3
cdr3_length: 16
clone_size: NA

cdr3_aa: CASSQVTSRNEQFF
v_call: TRBV4-1
cdr3_length: 14
clone_size: NA

cdr3_aa: CASSQDGQSNQPQHF
v_call: TRBV4-3
cdr3_length: 15
clone_size: NA

cdr3_aa: CASSLGTGDGYTF
v_call: TRBV12-3/TRBV12-4
cdr3_length: 13
clone_size: NA

cdr3_aa: CASREGLAHYNEQFF
v_call: TRBV6-2/TRBV6-3
cdr3_length: 15
clone_size: NA

cdr3_aa: CASTVDSPNYGYTF
v_call: TRBV5-1
cdr3_length: 14
clone_size: few

cdr3_aa: CASSSQPTTETQYF
v_call: TRBV12-3/TRBV12-4
cdr3_length: 14
clone_size: NA

cdr3_aa: CASSYDRDNSNQPQHF
v_call: TRBV5-6
cdr3_length: 16
clone_size: many

cdr3_aa: CASSLAGGPTEAFF
v_call: TRBV5-1
cdr3_length: 14
clone_size: many

cdr3_aa: CSAREIHRRRHTEAFF
v_call: TRBV20-1
cdr3_length: 16
clone_size: NA

cdr3_aa: CASFPQQGARRTGELFF
v_call: TRBV28
cdr3_length: 17
clone_size: few

cdr3_aa: CASSQDSFINYGYTF
v_call: TRBV4-3
cdr3_length: 15
clone_size: few

cdr3_aa: CASSFRADTEAFF
v_call: TRBV27
cdr3_length: 13
clone_size: many

cdr3_aa: CASSWNSFNEKLFF
v_call: TRBV12-3/TRBV12-4
cdr3_length: 14
clone_size: few

cdr3_aa: CASSGQRGTDTQYF
v_call: TRBV6-5
cdr3_length: 14
clone_size: NA

cdr3_aa: CASREGQISGNTIYF
v_call: TRBV28
cdr3_length: 15
clone_size: NA

cdr3_aa: CASSQDRDHRDQPQHF
v_call: TRBV4-3
cdr3_length: 16
clone_size: NA

cdr3_aa: CASSPHRDGNSPLHF
v_call: TRBV27
cdr3_length: 15
clone_size: few

cdr3_aa: CASSWWGPEAFF
v_call: TRBV7-9
cdr3_length: 12
clone_size: few

cdr3_aa: CASSQDAQGAGGNTIYF
v_call: TRBV4-2
cdr3_length: 17
clone_size: many

cdr3_aa: CSGTTSGAYNEQFF
v_call: TRBV29-1
cdr3_length: 14
clone_size: NA

cdr3_aa: CASSPSNEQFF
v_call: TRBV18
cdr3_length: 11
clone_size: few

cdr3_aa: CASSLVFTGELFF
v_call: TRBV11-2
cdr3_length: 13
clone_size: NA

cdr3_aa: CASGTGHRYEQYF
v_call: TRBV28
cdr3_length: 13
clone_size: NA